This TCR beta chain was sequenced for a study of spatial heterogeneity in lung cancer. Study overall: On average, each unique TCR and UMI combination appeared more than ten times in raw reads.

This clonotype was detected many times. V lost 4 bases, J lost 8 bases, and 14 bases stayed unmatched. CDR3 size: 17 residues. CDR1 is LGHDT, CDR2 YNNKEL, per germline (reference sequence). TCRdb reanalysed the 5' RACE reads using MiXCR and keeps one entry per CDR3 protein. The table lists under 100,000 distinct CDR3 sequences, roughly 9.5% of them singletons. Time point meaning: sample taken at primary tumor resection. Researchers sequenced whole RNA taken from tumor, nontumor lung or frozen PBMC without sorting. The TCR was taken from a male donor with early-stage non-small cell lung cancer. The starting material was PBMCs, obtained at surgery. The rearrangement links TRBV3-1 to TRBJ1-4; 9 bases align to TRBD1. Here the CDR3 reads CASSPLGGRDRDEKLFF. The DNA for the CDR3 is TGTGCCAGCAGCCCTCTTGGGGGCCGGGACAGGGACGAAAAACTGTTTTTT.